Shown below are 15 T cell receptor beta chains from a single sample sequenced in a study of T-cell memory formation after mild COVID-19. From the 5' RACE reads, TCRdb called clonotypes with MiXCR, one entry per CDR3 protein. The sample consists of 540,000 or so distinct CDR3 sequences, about 20% of them appearing once. Material: PBMCs or a T cell subset sorted from them (not recorded which). These receptors all stem from an adult woman who had mild COVID-19 (a few samples of this study predate the infection). Cell type and time point are not known.

In this sample, this clonotype turned up a few times. The gene calls are TRBV5-1 and TRBJ2-3; D is unclear. CDR1 is SGHRS and CDR2 is YFSETQ in the germline V gene. This CDR3 contains 14 residues. With 0 bases removed from V and 2 bases from J, the gap between germline ends came to 7 bases. The CDR3 here is CASSLARNTDTQYF. The CDR3 DNA sequence: TGCGCCAGCAGCTTGGCCCGCAACACAGATACGCAGTATTTT.

The rearrangement uses TRBV5-1 and TRBJ2-7; TRBD1 agrees at 9 bases. The CDR3 extends over 15 amino acids. Germline CDR1 and CDR2: SGHRS and YFSETQ. Losses at the gene ends were 4 bases for V and 3 bases for J; bases not matched to a gene: 8. This chain's CDR3 is CASSSGQGPNYEQYF. CDR3 bases: TGCGCCAGCAGCAGCGGACAGGGGCCTAACTACGAGCAGTACTTC.

CDR3 nucleotide sequence: TGCAGTGCTAGAGATCAAGAGAGCGGATACGAGCAGTACTTC. Encoded protein: CSARDQESGYEQYF. V is TRBV20-1 and J is TRBJ2-7; D is possibly TRBD2 (5 bases). Germline V lookup: CDR1 DFQATT, CDR2 SNEGSKA (reference sequence). Trimming took 0 bases from V and 4 from J, leaving 13 bases between them. The CDR3 consists of 14 residues.

V usage is TRBV7-2 and J usage is TRBJ1-6, with a possible D match to TRBD1 (6 bases). This CDR3 is built from 15 residues. Trimming stripped 6 bases from V and 9 bases from J, with 18 bases between. From germline, CDR1 is SGHTA and CDR2 FQGNSA. CDR3 sequence: CASSPEGVRGSPLHF. The CDR3 DNA is TGTGCCAGCAGTCCCGAAGGGGTCAGGGGTTCACCCCTCCACTTT.

The chain carries TRBV29-1 and TRBJ1-1; a possible D gene is TRBD1 (5 bases). V dropped 6 bases and J dropped 2 bases, with 13 bases sitting between them. The CDR3 is 13 residues long. Germline assignment: CDR1 SQVTM and CDR2 ANQGSEA. CDR3 bases: TGCAGCGTCGCCTTTGACAGTAACACTGAAGCTTTCTTT. Translation gives CSVAFDSNTEAFF.

In this sample, this clonotype turned up a few times. The V call is TRBV4-1, the J call TRBJ1-1; no reliable D call. The CDR3 consists of 15 residues. Germline V gene lookup returns CDR1 MGHRA and CDR2 YSYEKL. V was shortened by 1 base and J by 0 bases, with 9 bases between the two germline ends. Here the CDR3 DNA reads TGCGCCAGCAGCCAAGTCAGTCGGGTGAACACTGAAGCTTTCTTT. It codes for CASSQVSRVNTEAFF.

The rearrangement links TRBV15 to TRBJ1-2; D is unresolved. CDR1 and CDR2 (germline): LNHNV, YYDKDF (reference sequence). CDR3 length: 12 residues. Trimming removed 8 bases at V and 8 bases at J, with 15 bases between. DNA of the CDR3: TGTGCCACCGGTAGCACAGACGGAGGCTACACCTTC. Its protein product is CATGSTDGGYTF.

V gene TRBV6-2 or TRBV6-3 combines with J gene TRBJ2-1; tentative D call: TRBD1 (5 bases). The CDR3 extends over 18 amino acids. The ends were cut back, 2 bases at V and 2 bases at J, with 19 bases in the middle. Germline values: CDR1 MNHEY, CDR2 SVGEGT. For the CDR3, the DNA is TGTGCCAGCAGTTACGACCCTGGTGGCAGGGCCCCCTACAATGAGCAGTTCTTC. Its translation is CASSYDPGGRAPYNEQFF.

V gene TRBV27 combines with J gene TRBJ1-5, with a weak D call TRBD1 (5 bases). Deletions cut 3 bases from V and 10 bases from J, with 16 bases between. Germline CDR1 MNHEY, CDR2 SMNVEV (reference sequence). CDR3 length: 14 amino acids. CDR3 sequence reads: CASSFGTPGSPQHF. The CDR3 DNA reads as TGTGCCAGCAGTTTCGGGACGCCCGGTTCTCCCCAGCATTTT.

The gene calls are TRBV20-1 and TRBJ2-1, with D unclear. CDR3 length equals 15 residues. The ends were cut back, 0 bases at V and 1 base at J, with 10 bases in the middle. The germline V gene has CDR1 DFQATT and CDR2 SNEGSKA (reference sequence). In nucleotides, the CDR3 is TGCAGTGCTAGAGATCTGGCGGTTTCCTACAATGAGCAGTTCTTC. As protein: CSARDLAVSYNEQFF.

This clonotype was seen only a few times. At one end, the junction sequence differs from germline, possibly due to a read error. V and J are TRBV3-1 and TRBJ1-1, with D unclear. Germline assignment: CDR1 LGHDT and CDR2 YNNKEL (reference sequence). The CDR3 length is 12 residues. CDR3 amino acids: CASSQAGTGAFF. In nucleotides, the CDR3 is TGTGCCAGCAGCCAAGCAGGCACTGGAGCTTTCTTT.

This clonotype showed up just a few times. The chain employs TRBV25-1 and TRBJ2-2, with 7 nucleotides matching TRBD1. The CDR3 has 15 residues. Germline lookup yields CDR1 MGHDK and CDR2 SYGVNS. J was trimmed by 6 bases and V by 6 bases; bases with no gene match: 10. As DNA, the CDR3 is TGTGCCAGCAGGGTAGACGAGGGGGCCGCCGGGGAGCTGTTTTTT. This gives the protein CASRVDEGAAGELFF.

The gene calls are TRBV6-5 and TRBJ1-1; D not resolved. This CDR3 has 12 amino acids. Germline assignment: CDR1 MNHEY and CDR2 SVGAGI. V lost 2 bases, J lost 8 bases, and 9 bases lay in between. CDR3 amino acids: CASSYELGEAFF. The DNA of the CDR3 is TGTGCCAGCAGTTACGAGCTCGGGGAAGCTTTCTTT.

At least ten counts were recorded for this clonotype. At one end the junction does not follow the germline gene, possibly because of a read error. The chain joins TRBV5-1 to TRBJ2-3; D is perhaps TRBD2 (5 bases). The CDR3 length is 12 residues. CDR1 and CDR2 from the germline V gene are SGHRS and YFSETQ. CDR3 DNA sequence: TGTGCCAGCAGCTTAGCGTCCGATACGCAGTATTTT. It yields the protein CASSLASDTQYF.

V gene TRBV20-1 combines with J gene TRBJ2-1; 8 bases are shared with TRBD2. With 4 bases clipped from V and 0 bases from J, the junction kept 5 bases outside the gene matches. This CDR3 spans 15 amino acids. In germline, CDR1 is DFQATT, CDR2 SNEGSKA (reference sequence). CDR3 nucleotides: TGCAGTGCTAATCCGACTAGCGACTCCTACAATGAGCAGTTCTTC. Its translation: CSANPTSDSYNEQFF.